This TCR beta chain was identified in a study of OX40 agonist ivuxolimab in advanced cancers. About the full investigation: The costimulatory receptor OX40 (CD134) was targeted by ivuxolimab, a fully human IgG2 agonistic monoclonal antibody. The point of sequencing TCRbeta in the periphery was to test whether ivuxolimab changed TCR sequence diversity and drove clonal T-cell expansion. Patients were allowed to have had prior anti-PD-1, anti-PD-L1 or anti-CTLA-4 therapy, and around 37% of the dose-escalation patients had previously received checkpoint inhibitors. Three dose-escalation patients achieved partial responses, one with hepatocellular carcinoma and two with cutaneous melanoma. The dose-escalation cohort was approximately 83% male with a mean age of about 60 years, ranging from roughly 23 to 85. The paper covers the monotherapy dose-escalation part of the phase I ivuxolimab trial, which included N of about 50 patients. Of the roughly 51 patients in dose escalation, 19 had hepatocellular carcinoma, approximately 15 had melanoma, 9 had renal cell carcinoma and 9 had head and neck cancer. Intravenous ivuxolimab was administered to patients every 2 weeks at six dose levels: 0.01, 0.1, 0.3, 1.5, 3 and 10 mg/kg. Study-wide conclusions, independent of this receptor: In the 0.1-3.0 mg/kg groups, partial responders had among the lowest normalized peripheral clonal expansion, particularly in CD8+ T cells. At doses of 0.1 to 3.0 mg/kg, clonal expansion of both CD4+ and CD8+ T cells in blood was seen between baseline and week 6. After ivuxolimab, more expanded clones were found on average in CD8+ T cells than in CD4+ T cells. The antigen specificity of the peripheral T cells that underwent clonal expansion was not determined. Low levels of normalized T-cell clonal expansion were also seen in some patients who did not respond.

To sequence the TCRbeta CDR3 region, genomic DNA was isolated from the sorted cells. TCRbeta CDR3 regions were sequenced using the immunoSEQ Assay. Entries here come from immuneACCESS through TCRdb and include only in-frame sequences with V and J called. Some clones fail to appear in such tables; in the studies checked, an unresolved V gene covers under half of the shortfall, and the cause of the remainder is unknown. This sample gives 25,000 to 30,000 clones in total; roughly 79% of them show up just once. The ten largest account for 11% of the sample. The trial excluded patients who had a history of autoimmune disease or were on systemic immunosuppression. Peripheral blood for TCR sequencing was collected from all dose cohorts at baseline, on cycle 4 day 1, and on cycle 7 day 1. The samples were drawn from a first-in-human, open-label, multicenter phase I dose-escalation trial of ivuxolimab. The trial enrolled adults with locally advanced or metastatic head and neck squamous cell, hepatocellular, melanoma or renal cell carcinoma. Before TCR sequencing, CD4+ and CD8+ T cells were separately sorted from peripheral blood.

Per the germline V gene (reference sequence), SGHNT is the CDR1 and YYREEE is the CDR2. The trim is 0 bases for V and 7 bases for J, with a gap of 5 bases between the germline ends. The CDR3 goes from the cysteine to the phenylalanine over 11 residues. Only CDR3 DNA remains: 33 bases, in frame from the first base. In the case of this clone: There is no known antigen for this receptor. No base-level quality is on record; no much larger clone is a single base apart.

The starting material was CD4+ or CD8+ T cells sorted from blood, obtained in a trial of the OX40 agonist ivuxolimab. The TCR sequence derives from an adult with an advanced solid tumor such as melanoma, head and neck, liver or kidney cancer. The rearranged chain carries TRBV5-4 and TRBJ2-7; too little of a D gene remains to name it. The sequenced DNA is TGTGCCAGCAGCTTGGTGGGGGAGCAGTACTTC. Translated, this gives CASSLVGEQYF.